This TCR beta chain stems from a study of regulatory T cells in long-lasting Graves disease. Points from the study as a whole: Persistent cases favored TRBV28, TRBJ1-2 and TRBJ2-5.

Described time point: newly diagnosed GD, antithyroid drugs for less than 3 months. Following extraction of RNA from PBMCs, that RNA was used to make the TCR library. Graves' disease diagnosis relied on American Thyroid Association guidelines. This clonotype has only a few counts. No antigen is known for it. The CDR3 totals 16 residues. J was trimmed by 3 bases and V by 1 base; bases with no gene match: 4. Germline V gene data show CDR1 as MNHEY and CDR2 as SVGAGI. Arm-PCR of CDR3 regions with iRepertoire HTBI primers generated TCR beta libraries. Original data processing: Taken together, the samples had fewer than 65 TRBV and approximately 13 TRBJ segments identified. TCRdb redid the calling of the multiplex PCR reads with MiXCR, one entry per CDR3 protein. In this record, the V and J calls reflect TCRdb's handling and not the investigators' own analysis. The sample yields 350,000 to 400,000 distinct CDR3 sequences, around 15% seen once.

This sample was shared with a second study, whose subject was T cells in Graves' hyperthyroidism and ophthalmopathy. This second study notes: The patients, who ranged from 18 to 65 in age, presented with newly diagnosed hyperthyroidism lasting under 2 months.

V and J are TRBV6-5 and TRBJ2-2; 8 bases line up with TRBD2. This material consisted of peripheral blood mononuclear cells (PBMCs), taken at new diagnosis, from a patient treated with antithyroid drugs. This TCR derives from a woman aged 18 to 35 with Graves disease. DNA for the CDR3: TGTGCCAGCAGTTACTGGCGGGGGGCTTACACCGGGGAGCTGTTTTTT. As protein: CASSYWRGAYTGELFF.